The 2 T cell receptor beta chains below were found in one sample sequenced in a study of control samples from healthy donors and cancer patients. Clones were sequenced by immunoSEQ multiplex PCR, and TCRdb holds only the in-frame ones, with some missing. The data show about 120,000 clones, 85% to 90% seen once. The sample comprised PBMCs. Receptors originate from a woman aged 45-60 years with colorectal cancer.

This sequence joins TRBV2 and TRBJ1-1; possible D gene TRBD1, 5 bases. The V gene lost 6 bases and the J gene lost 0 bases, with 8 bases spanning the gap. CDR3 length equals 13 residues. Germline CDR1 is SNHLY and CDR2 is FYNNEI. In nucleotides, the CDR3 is TGTGCCAGCAGCGGGGGGGTGAACACTGAAGCTTTCTTT. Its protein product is CASSGGVNTEAFF.

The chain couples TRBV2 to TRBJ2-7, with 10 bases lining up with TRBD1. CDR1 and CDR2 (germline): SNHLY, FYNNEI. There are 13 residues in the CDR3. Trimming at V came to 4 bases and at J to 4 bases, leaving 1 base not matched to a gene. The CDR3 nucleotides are TGTGCCAGCAGTGGGGACAGGGGTTACGAGCAGTACTTC. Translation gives CASSGDRGYEQYF.